A selection of T cell receptor beta chains follows, all from one sample in a study of blood T cell repertoires in COVID-19. Clones were read by immunoSEQ multiplex PCR, and TCRdb kept only the in-frame ones, dropping some. The sample shows tens of thousands of clones, just over 90% of them seen only once. The sequencing input was peripheral blood. Receptors were obtained from a middle-aged woman with active COVID-19. CDR3s include the opening cysteine and the closing phenylalanine or tryptophan. D genes are given only for firm matches. Rows may omit the clone size; those that give it use once, few, many or a size class.

V	size	D	J	CDR3	DNA
TRBV7-9	-	TRBD1	TRBJ1-4	CASRRDRNEKLFF	TGTGCCAGCCGCCGGGACAGGAATGAAAAACTGTTTTTT
TRBV29-1	-	-	TRBJ2-7	CSVESGYEQYF	TGCAGCGTTGAGAGCGGTTACGAGCAGTACTTC
TRBV30	-	-	TRBJ1-2	CAWSDSDFHGYTF	TGTGCCTGGAGTGATAGCGATTTCCATGGCTACACCTTC
TRBV19	-	-	TRBJ1-1	CASSILSDSYTEAFF	TGTGCCAGTAGTATTCTTTCGGACAGCTACACTGAAGCTTTCTTT
TRBV5-1	-	-	TRBJ1-2	CASSLNTGNYGYTF	TGCGCCAGCAGCTTGAATACAGGGAACTATGGCTACACCTTC
TRBV11-3	-	-	TRBJ2-3	CASSLVFSGETTDTQYF	TGTGCCAGCAGCTTAGTTTTTTCGGGAGAGACCACAGATACGCAGTATTTT
TRBV19	once	TRBD2	TRBJ2-3	CASSTSGGTDTQYF	TGTGCCAGTAGTACTAGCGGGGGAACAGATACGCAGTATTTT
TRBV6-6	-	TRBD1	TRBJ1-6	CASSHTDVRGGAEEGGDSPLHF	TGTGCCAGCAGTCACACCGACGTTCGAGGGGGCGCGGAAGAGGGGGGAGATTCACCCCTCCACTTT
TRBV7-9	-	-	TRBJ2-6	CASSLVGGSGANVLTF	TGTGCCAGCAGCTTAGTGGGGGGCTCTGGGGCCAACGTCCTGACTTTC
TRBV7-9	-	-	TRBJ2-1	CASMRAESYNEQFF	TGTGCCAGCATGAGAGCTGAATCCTACAATGAGCAGTTCTTC
TRBV12-5	-	-	TRBJ2-2	CASGPNPGLITANTGELFF	TGTGCTAGTGGACCCAACCCAGGACTCATAACAGCGAACACCGGGGAGCTGTTTTTT
TRBV2	-	TRBD2	TRBJ2-1	CASSEGSGGASDEQFF	TGTGCCAGCAGTGAGGGAAGCGGGGGGGCCAGCGATGAGCAGTTCTTC
TRBV6-2/TRBV6-3	-	TRBD2	TRBJ2-2	CASSRLAGVTGELFF	TGTGCCAGCAGTAGACTAGCGGGGGTCACCGGGGAGCTGTTTTTT
TRBV11-2	-	-	TRBJ2-1	CASSSLTPPLYNEQFF	TGTGCCAGCAGCTCCTTGACTCCTCCTCTCTACAATGAGCAGTTCTTC
TRBV7-6	-	TRBD1	TRBJ2-2	CASSLKGGGRSTGELFF	TGTGCCAGCAGCTTGAAAGGGGGCGGGCGCAGCACCGGGGAGCTGTTTTTT
TRBV9	-	-	TRBJ2-3	CASSTRDTQYF	TGTGCCAGCAGCACTAGGGATACGCAGTATTTT
TRBV2	-	-	TRBJ2-7	CASSEVLSLMLGEQYF	TGTGCCAGCAGTGAAGTCCTCTCCTTGATGCTAGGCGAGCAGTACTTC
TRBV7-8	-	TRBD1	TRBJ1-4	CASSPRGTEDEKLFF	TGTGCCAGCAGCCCGAGGGGGACAGAAGATGAAAAACTGTTTTTT
TRBV9	-	TRBD2	TRBJ2-1	CASSASGGASENEQFF	TGTGCCAGCAGCGCTAGCGGGGGGGCCTCGGAGAATGAGCAGTTCTTC
TRBV6-1	-	TRBD1	TRBJ2-7	CASSATTGQGAGEQYF	TGTGCCAGCAGTGCAACCACGGGACAGGGGGCGGGCGAGCAGTACTTC